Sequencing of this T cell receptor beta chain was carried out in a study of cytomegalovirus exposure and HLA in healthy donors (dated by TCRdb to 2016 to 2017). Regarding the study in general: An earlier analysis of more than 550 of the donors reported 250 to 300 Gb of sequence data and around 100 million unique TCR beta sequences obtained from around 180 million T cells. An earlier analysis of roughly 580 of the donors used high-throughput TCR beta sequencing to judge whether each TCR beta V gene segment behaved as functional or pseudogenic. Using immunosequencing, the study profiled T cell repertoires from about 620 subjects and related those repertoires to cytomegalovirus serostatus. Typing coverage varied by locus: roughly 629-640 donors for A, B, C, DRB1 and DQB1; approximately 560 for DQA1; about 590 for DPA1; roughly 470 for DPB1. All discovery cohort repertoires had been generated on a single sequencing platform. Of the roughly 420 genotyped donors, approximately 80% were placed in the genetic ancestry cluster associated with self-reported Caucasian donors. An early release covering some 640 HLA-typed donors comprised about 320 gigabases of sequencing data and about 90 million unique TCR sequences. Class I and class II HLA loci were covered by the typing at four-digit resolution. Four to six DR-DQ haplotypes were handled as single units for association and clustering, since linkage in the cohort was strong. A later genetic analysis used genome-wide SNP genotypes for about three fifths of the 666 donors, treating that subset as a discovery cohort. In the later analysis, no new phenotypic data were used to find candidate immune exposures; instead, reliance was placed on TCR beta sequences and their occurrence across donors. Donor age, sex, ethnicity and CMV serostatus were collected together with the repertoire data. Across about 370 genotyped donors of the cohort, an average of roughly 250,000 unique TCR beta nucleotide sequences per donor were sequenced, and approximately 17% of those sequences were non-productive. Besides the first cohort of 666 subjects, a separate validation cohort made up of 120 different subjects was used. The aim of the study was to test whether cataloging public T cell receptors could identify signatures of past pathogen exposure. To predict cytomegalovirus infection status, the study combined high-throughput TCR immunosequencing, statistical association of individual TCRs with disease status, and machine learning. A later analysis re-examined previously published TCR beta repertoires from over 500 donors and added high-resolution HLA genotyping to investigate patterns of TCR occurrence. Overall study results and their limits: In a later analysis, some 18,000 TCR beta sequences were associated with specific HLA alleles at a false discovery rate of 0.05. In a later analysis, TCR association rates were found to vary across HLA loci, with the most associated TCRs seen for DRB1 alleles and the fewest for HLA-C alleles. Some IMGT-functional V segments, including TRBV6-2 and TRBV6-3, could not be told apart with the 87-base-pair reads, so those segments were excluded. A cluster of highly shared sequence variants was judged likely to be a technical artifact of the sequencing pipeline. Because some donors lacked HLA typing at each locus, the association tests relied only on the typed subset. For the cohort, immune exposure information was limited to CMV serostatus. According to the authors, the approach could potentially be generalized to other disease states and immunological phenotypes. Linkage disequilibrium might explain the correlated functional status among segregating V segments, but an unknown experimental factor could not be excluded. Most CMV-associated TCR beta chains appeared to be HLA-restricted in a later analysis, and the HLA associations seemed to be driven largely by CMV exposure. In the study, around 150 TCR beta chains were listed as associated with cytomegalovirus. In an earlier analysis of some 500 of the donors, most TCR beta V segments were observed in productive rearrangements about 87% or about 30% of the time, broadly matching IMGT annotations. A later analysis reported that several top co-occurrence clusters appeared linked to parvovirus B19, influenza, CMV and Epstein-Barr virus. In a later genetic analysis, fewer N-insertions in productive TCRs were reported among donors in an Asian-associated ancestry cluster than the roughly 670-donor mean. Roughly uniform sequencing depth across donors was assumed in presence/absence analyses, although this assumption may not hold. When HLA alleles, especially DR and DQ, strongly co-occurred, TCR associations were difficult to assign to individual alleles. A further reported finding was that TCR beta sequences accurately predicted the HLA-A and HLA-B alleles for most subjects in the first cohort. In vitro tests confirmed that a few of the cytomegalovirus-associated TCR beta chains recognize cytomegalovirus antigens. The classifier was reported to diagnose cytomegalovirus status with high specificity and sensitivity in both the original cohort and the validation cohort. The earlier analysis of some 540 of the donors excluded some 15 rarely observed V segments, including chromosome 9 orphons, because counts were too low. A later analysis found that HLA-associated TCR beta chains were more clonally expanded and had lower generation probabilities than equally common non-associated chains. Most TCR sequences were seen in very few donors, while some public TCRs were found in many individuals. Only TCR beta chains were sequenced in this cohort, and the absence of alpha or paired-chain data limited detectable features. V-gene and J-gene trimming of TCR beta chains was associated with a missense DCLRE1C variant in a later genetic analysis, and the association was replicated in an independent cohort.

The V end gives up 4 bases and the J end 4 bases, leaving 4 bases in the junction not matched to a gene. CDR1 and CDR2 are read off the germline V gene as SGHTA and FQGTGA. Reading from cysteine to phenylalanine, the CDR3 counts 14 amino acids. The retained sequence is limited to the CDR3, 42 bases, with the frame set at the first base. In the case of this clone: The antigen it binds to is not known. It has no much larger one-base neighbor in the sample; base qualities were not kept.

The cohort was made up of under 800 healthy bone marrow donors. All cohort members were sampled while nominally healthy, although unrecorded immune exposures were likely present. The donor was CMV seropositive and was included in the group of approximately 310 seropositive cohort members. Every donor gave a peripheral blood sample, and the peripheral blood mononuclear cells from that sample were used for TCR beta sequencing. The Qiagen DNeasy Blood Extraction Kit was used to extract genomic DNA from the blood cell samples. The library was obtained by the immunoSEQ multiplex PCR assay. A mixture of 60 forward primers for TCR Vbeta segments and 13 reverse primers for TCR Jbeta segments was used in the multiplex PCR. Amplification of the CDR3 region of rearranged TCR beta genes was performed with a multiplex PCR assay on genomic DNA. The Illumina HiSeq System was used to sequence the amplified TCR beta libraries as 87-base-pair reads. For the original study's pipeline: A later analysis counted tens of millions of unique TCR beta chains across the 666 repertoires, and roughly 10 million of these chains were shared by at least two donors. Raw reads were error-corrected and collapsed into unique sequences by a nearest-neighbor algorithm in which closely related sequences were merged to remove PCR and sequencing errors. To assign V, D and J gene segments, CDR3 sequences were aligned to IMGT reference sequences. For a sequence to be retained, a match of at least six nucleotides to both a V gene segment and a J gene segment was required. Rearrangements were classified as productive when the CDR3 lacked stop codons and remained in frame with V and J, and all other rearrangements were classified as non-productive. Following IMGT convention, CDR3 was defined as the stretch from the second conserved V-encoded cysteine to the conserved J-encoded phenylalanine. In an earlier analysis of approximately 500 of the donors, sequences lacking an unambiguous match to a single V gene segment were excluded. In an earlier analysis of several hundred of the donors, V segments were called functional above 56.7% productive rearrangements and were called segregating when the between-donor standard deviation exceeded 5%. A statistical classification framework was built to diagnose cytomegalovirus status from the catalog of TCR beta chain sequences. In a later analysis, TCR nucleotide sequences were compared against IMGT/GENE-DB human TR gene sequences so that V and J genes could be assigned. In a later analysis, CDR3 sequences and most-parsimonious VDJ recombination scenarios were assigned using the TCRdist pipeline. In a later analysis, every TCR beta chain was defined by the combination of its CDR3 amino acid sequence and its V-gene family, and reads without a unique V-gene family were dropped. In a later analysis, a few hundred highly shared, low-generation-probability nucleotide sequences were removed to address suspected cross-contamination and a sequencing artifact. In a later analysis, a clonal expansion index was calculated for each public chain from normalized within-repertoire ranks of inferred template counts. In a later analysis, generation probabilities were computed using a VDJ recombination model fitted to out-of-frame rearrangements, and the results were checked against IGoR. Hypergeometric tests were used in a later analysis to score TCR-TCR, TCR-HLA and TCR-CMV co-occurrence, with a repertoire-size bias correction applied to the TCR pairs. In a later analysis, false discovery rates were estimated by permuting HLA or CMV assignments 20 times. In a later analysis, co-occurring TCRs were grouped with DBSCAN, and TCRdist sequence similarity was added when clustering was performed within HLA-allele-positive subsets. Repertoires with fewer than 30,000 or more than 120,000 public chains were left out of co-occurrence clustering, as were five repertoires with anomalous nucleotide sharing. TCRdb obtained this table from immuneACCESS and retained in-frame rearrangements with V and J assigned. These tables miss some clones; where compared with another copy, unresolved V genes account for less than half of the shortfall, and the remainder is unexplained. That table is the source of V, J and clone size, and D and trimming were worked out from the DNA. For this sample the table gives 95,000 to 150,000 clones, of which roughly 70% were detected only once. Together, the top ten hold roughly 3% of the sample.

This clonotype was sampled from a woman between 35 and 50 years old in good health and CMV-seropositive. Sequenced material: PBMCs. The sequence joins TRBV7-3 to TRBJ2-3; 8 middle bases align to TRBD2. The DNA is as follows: TGTGCCAGCAGCTCAACGGGGGGGTCAGATACGCAGTATTTT. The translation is CASSSTGGSDTQYF. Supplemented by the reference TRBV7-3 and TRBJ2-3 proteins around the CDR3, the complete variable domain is GAGVSQTPSNKVTEKGKYVELRCDPISGHTALYWYRQSLGQGPEFLIYFQGTGAADDSGLPNDRFFAVRPEGSVSTLKIQRTERGDSAVYLCASSSTGGSDTQYFGPGTRLTVL.